These T cell receptor beta chains were read from a single sample in a study of cytomegalovirus exposure and HLA in healthy donors. Clones were read by immunoSEQ multiplex PCR, and TCRdb kept only the in-frame ones, dropping some. The sample includes roughly 140,000 clones, around 80% of them seen just once. Sequencing used PBMCs. These receptors were taken from a middle-aged man in good health and CMV-seropositive. CDR3s include the opening cysteine and the closing phenylalanine or tryptophan. D genes are given only for firm matches. Expanded clones get a size class; other rows say once, few or many, or leave the size out.

v_call	cdr3_length	d_call	clone_size	j_call	cdr3_aa	cdr3_nt
TRBV2	15	TRBD2	-	TRBJ2-5	CASSPLAGGGETQYF	TGTGCCAGCAGTCCGCTAGCGGGAGGGGGAGAGACCCAGTACTTC
TRBV5-1	13	-	-	TRBJ2-2	CASSWKRSGELFF	TGCGCCAGCAGCTGGAAGAGGTCCGGGGAGCTGTTTTTT
TRBV28	16	-	-	TRBJ1-2	CASSLPGSGDNYGYTF	TGTGCCAGCAGTCTCCCGGGGTCAGGCGATAACTATGGCTACACCTTC
TRBV29-1	15	TRBD1	few	TRBJ2-5	CSVEPRGLQGETQYF	TGCAGCGTTGAACCTAGGGGGCTTCAGGGAGAGACCCAGTACTTC
TRBV11-3	12	-	-	TRBJ2-7	CASSQDLGEQYF	TGTGCCAGCAGCCAAGACCTAGGCGAGCAGTACTTC
TRBV19	15	-	-	TRBJ1-4	CASSMWAPGDEKLFF	TGTGCCAGTAGTATGTGGGCGCCGGGGGATGAAAAACTGTTTTTT
TRBV11-2	15	-	-	TRBJ1-6	CASSTRPRGDSPLHF	TGTGCCAGCAGCACTAGGCCCAGGGGAGATTCACCCCTCCACTTT
TRBV5-4	16	-	-	TRBJ2-6	CASSLVRVNGANVLTF	TGTGCCAGCAGCTTGGTTCGAGTAAATGGGGCCAACGTCCTGACTTTC
TRBV30	14	-	-	TRBJ2-3	CAWSSGVGTDTQYF	TGTGCCTGGAGTTCGGGAGTAGGCACAGATACGCAGTATTTT
TRBV5-1	18	-	few	TRBJ2-7	CASSPVDIVSGGSYEQYF	TGCGCCAGCAGCCCGGTGGATATTGTATCAGGGGGGTCCTACGAGCAGTACTTC
TRBV5-1	15	TRBD2	-	TRBJ2-1	CASSKTSGDYNEQFF	TGCGCCAGCAGCAAAACTAGCGGGGACTACAATGAGCAGTTCTTC
TRBV7-9	16	TRBD1	-	TRBJ2-3	CASSSRSGQGTDTQYF	TGTGCCAGCAGCTCCCGCAGCGGACAGGGAACAGATACGCAGTATTTT
TRBV28	13	TRBD1	-	TRBJ1-5	CASSQDRVKTQHF	TGTGCCAGCAGTCAAGACAGGGTCAAGACCCAGCATTTT
TRBV30	15	TRBD2	-	TRBJ2-3	CAWSRLAASTDTQYF	TGTGCCTGGAGTAGACTAGCGGCTAGCACAGATACGCAGTATTTT
TRBV5-1	15	TRBD1	-	TRBJ1-1	CASSLDGTGRGEAFF	TGCGCCAGCAGCTTGGATGGGACAGGGCGCGGTGAAGCTTTCTTT
TRBV9	14	-	-	TRBJ2-5	CASSVGNTPGEQYF	TGTGCCAGCAGCGTAGGGAACACACCGGGGGAGCAGTACTTC
TRBV18	13	-	-	TRBJ1-6	CASSPYHNSPLHF	TGTGCCAGCTCACCTTATCATAATTCACCCCTCCACTTT
TRBV9	15	TRBD2	-	TRBJ2-7	CASSVGAGSNHEQYF	TGTGCCAGCAGCGTAGGAGCGGGAAGTAATCACGAGCAGTACTTC
TRBV6-4	15	-	-	TRBJ2-3	CASSDWGGSTDTQYF	TGTGCCAGCAGTGACTGGGGGGGCAGCACAGATACGCAGTATTTT
TRBV6-5	15	TRBD1	-	TRBJ1-1	CASSSQGTGATEAFF	TGTGCCAGCAGTTCCCAAGGGACAGGAGCCACTGAAGCTTTCTTT
TRBV28	15	TRBD1	-	TRBJ1-4	CASSQTGATNEKLFF	TGTGCCAGCAGTCAAACAGGGGCAACTAATGAAAAACTGTTTTTT
TRBV27	14	-	-	TRBJ2-1	CASSYQGGDNEQFF	TGTGCCAGCAGTTATCAAGGGGGGGATAATGAGCAGTTCTTC
TRBV4-3	16	-	once	TRBJ1-6	CASSQGSPQINSPLHF	TGCGCCAGCAGCCAAGGATCGCCCCAGATTAATTCACCCCTCCACTTT
TRBV10-3	13	-	-	TRBJ2-1	CAISEKSNNEQFF	TGTGCCATCAGTGAGAAATCAAACAATGAGCAGTTCTTC
TRBV6-5	13	-	once	TRBJ1-6	CASSSRGAWGLHF	TGTGCCAGCAGTTCCAGGGGCGCGTGGGGTCTCCACTTT
TRBV5-4	13	-	-	TRBJ1-1	CASSGLPNTEAFF	TGTGCCAGCTCGGGACTCCCGAACACTGAAGCTTTCTTT
TRBV11-2	14	-	once	TRBJ1-1	CASSLDLKGLEAFF	TGTGCCAGCAGCTTAGATCTGAAAGGACTTGAAGCTTTCTTT
TRBV5-1	17	TRBD1	few	TRBJ1-2	CASSLAPGQGTNYGYTF	TGCGCCAGCAGCTTGGCGCCGGGACAGGGGACTAACTATGGCTACACCTTC
TRBV19	16	-	once	TRBJ1-5	CASDFKTALFNQPQHF	TGTGCCAGTGATTTCAAGACAGCCCTGTTCAATCAGCCCCAGCATTTT
TRBV7-7	14	-	few	TRBJ2-7	CASSLQAGSYEQYF	TGTGCTAGCAGCTTACAGGCAGGGTCCTACGAGCAGTACTTC
TRBV10-3	13	-	few	TRBJ1-2	CAISYQAHYGYTF	TGTGCCATCAGCTACCAAGCTCACTATGGCTACACCTTC
TRBV29-1	15	-	-	TRBJ1-3	CSVAPKGLSGNTIYF	TGCAGCGTCGCACCCAAGGGGCTTTCTGGAAACACCATATATTTT
TRBV6-6	15	-	-	TRBJ2-1	CASSRPDYRNNEQFF	TGTGCCAGCAGCAGACCGGATTACAGAAACAATGAGCAGTTCTTC
TRBV5-6	16	-	few	TRBJ2-1	CASSLESGIGNNEQFF	TGTGCCAGCAGCTTGGAATCAGGGATAGGGAACAATGAGCAGTTCTTC
TRBV28	14	TRBD1	-	TRBJ1-2	CASSWDRVAYGYTF	TGTGCCAGCAGCTGGGACAGGGTAGCCTATGGCTACACCTTC
TRBV6-5	15	TRBD2	-	TRBJ2-1	CASSLTSGIHNEQFF	TGTGCCAGCAGTCTGACTAGCGGAATACACAATGAGCAGTTCTTC
TRBV27	14	TRBD2	-	TRBJ2-7	CASSFASGSYEQYF	TGTGCCAGCAGCTTTGCTAGCGGGAGCTACGAGCAGTACTTC
TRBV30	14	TRBD1	-	TRBJ1-4	CAWRYRGVDEKLFF	TGTGCCTGGAGATACAGGGGGGTTGATGAAAAACTGTTTTTT
TRBV4-1	15	TRBD2	once	TRBJ2-2	CASSHPGLVAGELFF	TGCGCCAGCAGCCACCCGGGACTAGTGGCCGGGGAGCTGTTTTTT
TRBV6-1	14	-	-	TRBJ1-2	CASSGNRVAYGYTF	TGTGCCAGCAGTGGAAACAGGGTGGCCTATGGCTACACCTTC
TRBV27	13	TRBD1	-	TRBJ1-5	CASSFTGVQPQHF	TGTGCCAGCAGTTTTACAGGGGTCCAGCCCCAGCATTTT
TRBV7-2	14	TRBD1	-	TRBJ2-5	CASSLTGGEETQYF	TGTGCCAGCAGCCTGACAGGGGGCGAAGAGACCCAGTACTTC
TRBV27	14	TRBD1	-	TRBJ2-7	CASSSRGQYYEQYF	TGTGCCAGCAGTTCACGGGGACAGTACTACGAGCAGTACTTC
TRBV4-2	14	-	-	TRBJ1-4	CASSRGGANEKLFF	TGTGCCAGCAGCAGGGGGGGGGCTAATGAAAAACTGTTTTTT
TRBV27	12	-	-	TRBJ1-1	CASSLPQGRAFF	TGTGCCAGCAGTTTACCACAGGGACGAGCTTTCTTT
TRBV5-4	14	-	-	TRBJ2-3	CASSISGFTDTQYF	TGTGCCAGCAGCATATCGGGTTTCACAGATACGCAGTATTTT
TRBV2	14	-	-	TRBJ1-2	CASKGNGLLDGYTF	TGTGCCAGCAAAGGGAACGGACTCCTCGATGGCTACACCTTC
TRBV12-5	14	-	-	TRBJ2-7	CASGLAGLSYEQYF	TGTGCTAGTGGTTTGGCGGGGTTATCCTACGAGCAGTACTTC
TRBV11-2	15	TRBD1	once	TRBJ2-6	CASSSDRAGANVLTF	TGTGCCAGCAGCTCGGACAGGGCGGGGGCCAACGTCCTGACTTTC
TRBV5-1	15	TRBD1	-	TRBJ2-3	CASSNRATGEDTQYF	TGCGCCAGCAGCAACAGGGCCACAGGGGAAGATACGCAGTATTTT
TRBV7-9	16	TRBD2	-	TRBJ2-3	CASSLEGLAGGKSQYF	TGTGCCAGCAGCTTAGAGGGACTAGCGGGAGGTAAATCGCAGTATTTT
TRBV30	11	-	-	TRBJ2-7	CAWGGNVGQYF	TGTGCCTGGGGGGGGAATGTTGGGCAGTACTTC
TRBV5-1	16	-	-	TRBJ1-6	CASSLNGGDYNSPLHF	TGCGCCAGCAGCTTGAATGGGGGGGACTATAATTCACCCCTCCACTTT